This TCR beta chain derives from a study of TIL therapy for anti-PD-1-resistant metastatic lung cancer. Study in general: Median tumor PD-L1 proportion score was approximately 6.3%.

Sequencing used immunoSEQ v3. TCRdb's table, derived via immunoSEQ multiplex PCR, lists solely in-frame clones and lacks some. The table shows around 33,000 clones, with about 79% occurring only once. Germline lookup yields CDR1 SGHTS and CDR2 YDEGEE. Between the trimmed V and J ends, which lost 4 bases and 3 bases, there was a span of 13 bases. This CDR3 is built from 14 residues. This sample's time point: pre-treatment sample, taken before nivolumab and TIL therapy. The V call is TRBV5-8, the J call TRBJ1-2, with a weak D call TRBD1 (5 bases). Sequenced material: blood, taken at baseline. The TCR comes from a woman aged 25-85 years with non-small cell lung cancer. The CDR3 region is CASSLGHAYYGYTF. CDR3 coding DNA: TGTGCCAGCAGCCTAGGACACGCTTACTATGGCTACACCTTC.